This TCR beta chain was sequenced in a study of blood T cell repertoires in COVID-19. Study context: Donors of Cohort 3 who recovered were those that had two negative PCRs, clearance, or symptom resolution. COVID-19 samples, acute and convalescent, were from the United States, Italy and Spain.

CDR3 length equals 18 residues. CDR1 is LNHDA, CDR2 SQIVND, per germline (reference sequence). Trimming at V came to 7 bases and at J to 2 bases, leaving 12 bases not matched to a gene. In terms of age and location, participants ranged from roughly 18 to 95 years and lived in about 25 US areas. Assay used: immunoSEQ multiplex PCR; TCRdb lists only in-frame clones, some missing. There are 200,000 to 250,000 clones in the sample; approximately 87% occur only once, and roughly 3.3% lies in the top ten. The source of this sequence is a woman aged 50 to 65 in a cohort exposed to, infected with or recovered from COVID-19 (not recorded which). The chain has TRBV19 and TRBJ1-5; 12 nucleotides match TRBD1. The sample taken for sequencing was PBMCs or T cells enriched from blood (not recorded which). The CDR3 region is CASTSRDRGRWGNQPQHF. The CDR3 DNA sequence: TGTGCCAGTACCTCCCGGGACAGGGGGCGTTGGGGCAATCAGCCCCAGCATTTT. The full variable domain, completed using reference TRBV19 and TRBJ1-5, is DGGITQSPKYLFRKEGQNVTLSCEQNLNHDAMYWYRQDPGQGLRLIYYSQIVNDFQKGDIAEGYSVSREKKESFPLTVTSAQKNPTAFYLCASTSRDRGRWGNQPQHFGDGTRLSIL.